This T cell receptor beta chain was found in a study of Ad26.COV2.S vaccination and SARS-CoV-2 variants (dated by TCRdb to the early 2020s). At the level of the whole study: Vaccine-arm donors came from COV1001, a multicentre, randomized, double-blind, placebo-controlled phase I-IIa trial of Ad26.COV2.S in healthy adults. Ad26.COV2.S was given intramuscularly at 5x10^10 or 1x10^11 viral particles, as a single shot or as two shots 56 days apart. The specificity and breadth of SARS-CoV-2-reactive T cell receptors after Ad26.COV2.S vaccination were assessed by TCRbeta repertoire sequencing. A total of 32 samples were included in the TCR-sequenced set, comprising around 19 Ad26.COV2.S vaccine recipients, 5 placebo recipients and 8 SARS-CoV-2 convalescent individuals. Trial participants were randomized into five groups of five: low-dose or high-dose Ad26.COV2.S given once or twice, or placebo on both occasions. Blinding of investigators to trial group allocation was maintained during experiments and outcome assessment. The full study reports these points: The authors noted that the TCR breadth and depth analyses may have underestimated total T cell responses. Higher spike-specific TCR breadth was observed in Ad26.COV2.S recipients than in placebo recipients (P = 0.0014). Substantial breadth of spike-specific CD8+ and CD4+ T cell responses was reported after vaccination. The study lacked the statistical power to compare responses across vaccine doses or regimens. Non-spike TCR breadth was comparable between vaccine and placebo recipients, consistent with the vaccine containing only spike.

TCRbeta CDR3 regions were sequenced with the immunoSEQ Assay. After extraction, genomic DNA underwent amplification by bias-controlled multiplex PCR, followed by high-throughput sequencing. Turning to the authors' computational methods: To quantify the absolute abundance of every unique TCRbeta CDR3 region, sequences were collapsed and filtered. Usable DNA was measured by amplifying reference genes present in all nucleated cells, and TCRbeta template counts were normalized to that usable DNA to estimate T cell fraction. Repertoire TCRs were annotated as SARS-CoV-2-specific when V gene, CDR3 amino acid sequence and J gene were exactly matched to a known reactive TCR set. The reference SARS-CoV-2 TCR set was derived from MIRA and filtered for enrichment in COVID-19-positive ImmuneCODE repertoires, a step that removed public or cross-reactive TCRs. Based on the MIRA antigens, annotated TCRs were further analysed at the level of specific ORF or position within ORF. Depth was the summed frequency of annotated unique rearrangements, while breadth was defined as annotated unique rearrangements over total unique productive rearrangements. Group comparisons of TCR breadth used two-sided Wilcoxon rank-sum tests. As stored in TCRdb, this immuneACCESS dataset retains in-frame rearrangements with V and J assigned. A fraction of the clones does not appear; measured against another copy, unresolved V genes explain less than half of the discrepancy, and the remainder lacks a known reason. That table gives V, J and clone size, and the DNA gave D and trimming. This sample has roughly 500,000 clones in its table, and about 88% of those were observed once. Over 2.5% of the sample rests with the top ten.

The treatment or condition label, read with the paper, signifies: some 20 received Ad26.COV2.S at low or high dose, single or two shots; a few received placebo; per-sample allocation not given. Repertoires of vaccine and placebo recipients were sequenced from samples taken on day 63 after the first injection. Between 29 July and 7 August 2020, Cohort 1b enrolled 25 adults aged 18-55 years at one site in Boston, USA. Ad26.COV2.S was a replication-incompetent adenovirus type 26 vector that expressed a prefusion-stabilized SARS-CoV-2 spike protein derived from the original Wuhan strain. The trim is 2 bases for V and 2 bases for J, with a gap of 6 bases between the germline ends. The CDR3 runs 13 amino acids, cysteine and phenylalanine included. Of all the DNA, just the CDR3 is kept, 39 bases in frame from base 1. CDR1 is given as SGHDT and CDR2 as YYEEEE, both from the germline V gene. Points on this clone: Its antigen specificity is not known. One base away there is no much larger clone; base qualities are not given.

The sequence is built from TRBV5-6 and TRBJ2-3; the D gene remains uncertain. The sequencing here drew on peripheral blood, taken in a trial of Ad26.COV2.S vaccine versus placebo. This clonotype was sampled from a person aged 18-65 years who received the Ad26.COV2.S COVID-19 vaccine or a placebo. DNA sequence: TGTGCCAGCAGCTTCGGTATCACAGATACGCAGTATTTT. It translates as CASSFGITDTQYF.